This TCR beta chain was recorded in a study of T-cell reconstitution after alpha-beta-depleted transplantation in children. For this clonotype: Antigen unknown.

This sample's TCRbeta library carried unique molecular identifier barcodes. TCRdb reprocessed the PCR reads via MiXCR and lists one record per CDR3 protein. The sample includes around 370,000 distinct CDR3 sequences, 15% to 20% of them seen just once. Broader study findings: Newly generated T cells supplied most T-cell counts and diversity one year post-transplant. Some patients' high day-60 TCRbeta diversity was traced to surviving recipient T cells and thymic progenitors.

Germline CDR1 is MGHRA and CDR2 is YSYEKL. V was cut by 1 base and J by 3 bases, with 9 bases left in between. The CDR3 sequence is 14 residues long. The chain couples TRBV4-1 to TRBJ1-2; perhaps TRBD1 as D (5 bases). This receptor was taken from a male patient between 2 and 10 years old who had a stem cell transplant for acute lymphoblastic leukemia, so the T cells may come from the graft donor. The sample was PBMCs, mostly from graft donor cells, taken 360 days after TCRalphabeta/CD19-depleted stem cell transplant. The CDR3 nucleotides are TGCGCCAGCAGCCAAGGGCGGGGGGACTATGGCTACACCTTC. Protein sequence: CASSQGRGDYGYTF.